This T cell receptor beta chain was sequenced for a study of blood T cells in healthy people across ages. Then a second PCR, running about 6 to 11 cycles, was carried out with a sample-barcoded 5' primer and a J-beta primer mix. From the 5' RACE reads, TCRdb called clonotypes with MiXCR, one entry per CDR3 protein. The sample has some 940,000 distinct CDR3 sequences; approximately 32% are singletons. The sample was also linked to a second study, of T cells of mothers and their children. That work adds: The study obtained over 8 million TCR beta CDR3 reads per mother and 2.5 million to 3 million per child. Thymic selection molds TCR recombination output in a comparable way in related and unrelated pairs.

The sequenced sample was blood. The source is a middle-aged woman in good health.

CDR3 residues: CSSRTGLNYEQYF. CDR3 bases: TGCAGTTCACGGACAGGGCTTAACTACGAGCAGTACTTC. The rearrangement joins TRBV20-1 to TRBJ2-7, with TRBD1 matching over 8 bases. Per germline, CDR1 DFQATT and CDR2 SNEGSKA (reference sequence). The CDR3 covers 13 residues. V lost 8 bases and J lost 3; bases outside the gene matches: 9.